The rows below give T cell receptor beta chains drawn from one sample of a study of blood T cell repertoires in COVID-19. Produced via immunoSEQ multiplex PCR; TCRdb's table is partial and in-frame only. The sample yields about 200,000 clones, about 80% seen once. The sample consisted of peripheral blood. These receptors were taken from a human donor with acute or convalescent COVID-19. The donor label of this sample is uncertain. Each CDR3 is given with its conserved first and last residue. D genes are given only for firm matches. Clone size is stated in some rows and not others, as once, few, many or a class when expanded.

v_call	j_call	cdr3_length	d_call	clone_size	cdr3_nt	cdr3_aa
TRBV19	TRBJ1-6	14	.	.	TGTGCCAGTAGTACGCGGGTTCCAAATTCACCCCTCCACTTT	CASSTRVPNSPLHF
TRBV5-1	TRBJ2-1	15	TRBD2	.	TGCGCCAGCAGCTTACTAGCGAACTCCTACAATGAGCAGTTCTTC	CASSLLANSYNEQFF
TRBV30	TRBJ2-2	15	.	.	TGTGCCTGGAGTACCCAGGGGTTGAACACCGGGGAGCTGTTTTTT	CAWSTQGLNTGELFF
TRBV9	TRBJ2-1	14	.	.	TGTGCCAGCAGCGTAGGTCACTCCTACAATGAGCAGTTCTTC	CASSVGHSYNEQFF
TRBV7-9	TRBJ2-7	11	.	.	TGTGCCAGTACGAGGGGATACGAGCAGTACTTC	CASTRGYEQYF
TRBV10-3	TRBJ1-2	13	TRBD1	once	TGTGCCATCAGTTTTGACAGGGGAGGGAGCTACACCTTC	CAISFDRGGSYTF
TRBV19	TRBJ2-3	15	TRBD1	.	TGTGCCAGTAGTACCCGGACAGGGGTGATAGATACGCAGTATTTT	CASSTRTGVIDTQYF
TRBV12-5	TRBJ2-7	12	.	few	TGTGCTAGTGGTTTGCCTCGGACAGCCCCGGTCTTC	CASGLPRTAPVF
TRBV7-2	TRBJ2-1	16	.	.	TGTGCCAGCAGTTCGTCTGGGACTTTAAGGGCCCAAGAGCAGTTCTTC	CASSSSGTLRAQEQFF
TRBV4-1	TRBJ2-1	20	TRBD2	.	TGCGCCAGCAGCCAGAGGATTCCCGGGACTAGCGGGAGATTCTACAATGAGCAGTTCTTC	CASSQRIPGTSGRFYNEQFF
TRBV5-1	TRBJ2-3	15	.	.	TGCGCCAGCAGCCCCCGGTCGGGCGGGGCCGATACGCAGTATTTT	CASSPRSGGADTQYF
TRBV2	TRBJ1-1	15	.	.	TGTGCCAGCAGCAAGACAGGTTACATGAACACTGAAGCTTTCTTT	CASSKTGYMNTEAFF
TRBV2	TRBJ1-3	16	.	.	TGTGCCAGCAGCCCACAAGGGGAGGCTGTTGGAAACACCATATATTTT	CASSPQGEAVGNTIYF
TRBV9	TRBJ2-3	16	TRBD2	once	TGTGCCAGCAGCGTAGTGCACGGGAGGAGCACAGATACGCAGTATTTT	CASSVVHGRSTDTQYF
TRBV5-1	TRBJ2-3	18	TRBD2	.	TGCGCCAGCAGCTTCTCGGGACTAGCGGGACATGGCACAGATACGCAGTATTTT	CASSFSGLAGHGTDTQYF
TRBV2	TRBJ1-1	12	.	.	TGTGCCAGCAGCGCTCAGGGTAGAGAAGCTTTCTTT	CASSAQGREAFF
TRBV6-5	TRBJ1-1	16	TRBD1	.	TGTGCCAGCAGTTACTACTCCGGGACAGCTAACACTGAAGCTTTCTTT	CASSYYSGTANTEAFF
TRBV2	TRBJ2-5	11	.	.	TGTGCCAGCAGTTTAATAGAGACCCAGTACTTC	CASSLIETQYF